The clone carrying this TCR beta chain was counted ten times or more. No antigen is known for it. In germline, CDR1 is SGHTA, CDR2 FQGNSA. This CDR3 is 13 amino acids long. J was trimmed by 7 bases and V by 7 bases; bases with no gene match: 7. The sample originates from a study of regulatory T cells in long-lasting Graves disease. Regarding the study as a whole: Persistent disease was associated with favored TRBV28 usage and with favored use of TRBJ1-2 and TRBJ2-5. The study found persistent patients shared more public clonotypes (about 3,000) than new patients (around 1,000).

Time point described: newly diagnosed GD, antithyroid drugs for less than 3 months. Scientists built the TCR library using RNA that was extracted from PBMCs. Patient provenance is recorded as an endocrinology department in Xi'an, China. Through Arm-PCR of CDR3 regions and iRepertoire HTBI primers, TCR beta libraries were built. MiXCR was run by TCRdb on the multiplex PCR reads, yielding one entry per CDR3 protein. The sample has about 440,000 distinct CDR3 sequences, about 15% seen once; the top ten hold approximately 15%. These data are also associated with another study on T cells in Graves' hyperthyroidism and ophthalmopathy.

The starting material was peripheral blood mononuclear cells (PBMCs), obtained at new diagnosis, from a patient treated with antithyroid drugs. The chain couples TRBV7-2 to TRBJ2-1; TRBD2 aligns across 7 bases. This receptor was identified in a woman aged 25-40 years with Graves disease. The CDR3 nucleotides read TGTGCCAGCAACAGACTAGCTGGGAATGAGCAGTTCTTC. It is translated as CASNRLAGNEQFF.